The 7 T cell receptor beta chains listed next were all sequenced from one sample in a study of T cells in Graves' hyperthyroidism and ophthalmopathy. There were TCR beta CDR3 regions amplified from RNA transcripts. The HTBI primer set was used in a first-round RT-PCR of the TCR CDR3. TCRdb reanalysed the multiplex PCR reads using MiXCR and keeps one entry per CDR3 protein. The sample lists 730,000 or so distinct CDR3 sequences, roughly 20% occurring once. Material for sequencing was blood. The receptor source for this set is a woman aged 50 to 60 with Graves' hyperthyroidism that later progressed to Graves' ophthalmopathy.

This clonotype has ten or more counts. The chain carries TRBV5-1 and TRBJ2-3, with 8 nucleotides matching TRBD1. The CDR3 totals 16 residues. Germline CDR1 reads SGHRS; CDR2 reads YFSETQ. With 5 bases clipped from V and 0 bases from J, the junction kept 8 bases outside the gene matches. As DNA, the CDR3 is TGCGCCAGCAGTTCTTTGACAGGGGCTAGCACAGATACGCAGTATTTT. Translation gives CASSSLTGASTDTQYF.

This clonotype was counted only a few times. The V gene is TRBV7-9, the J gene TRBJ1-6; maybe TRBD1 (5 bases). The CDR3 is 17 residues long. Trimming left V 0 bases short and J 8 bases short, with 17 bases between. Germline V gene sequence: CDR1 SEHNR, CDR2 FQNEAQ (reference sequence). Here the CDR3 reads CASSLAYRDRDDSPLHF. The CDR3 region has the DNA TGTGCCAGCAGCTTAGCTTACCGGGACCGAGACGATTCACCCCTCCACTTT.

Points on this clonotype: The CDR3 carries no conserved terminal phenylalanine or tryptophan, so it likely arises from a read error. The genes are TRBV6-1 and TRBJ2-5; D is possibly TRBD1 (5 bases). The CDR3 has 14 amino acids. The V gene lost 6 bases and the J gene lost 1 base, with 12 bases spanning the gap. The V gene's germline CDR1 is MNHNS and CDR2 SASEGT. CDR3 DNA sequence: TGTGCCAGCAGACGCAGACAGCCCCAAGAGACCCAGTACCTC. Residues: CASRRRQPQETQYL.

The chain recombines TRBV10-3 with TRBJ2-3; the match to TRBD1 covers 10 bases. Trimming cost V 0 bases and J 4 bases; bases outside gene matches: 4. The CDR3 runs 16 residues. Germline assignment: CDR1 ENHRY and CDR2 SYGVKD. The CDR3 here is CAISESIGQGADTQYF. CDR3 DNA sequence: TGTGCCATCAGTGAGTCGATAGGACAGGGGGCAGATACGCAGTATTTT.

This clonotype appeared a few times. The chain carries TRBV19 and TRBJ1-5, with unresolved D. Germline CDR1 reads LNHDA; CDR2 reads SQIVND (reference sequence). This CDR3 is built from 16 residues. V lost 3 bases, J lost 6 bases, and 18 bases lay in between. In DNA, the CDR3 is TGTGCCAGTAGTATCGTCGGATCGAGGTCCGGTCAGCCCCAGCATTTT. This sequence encodes CASSIVGSRSGQPQHF.

This clonotype was found many times. The chain recombines TRBV4-1 with TRBJ2-2, with D uncertain. Germline CDR1 MGHRA, CDR2 YSYEKL. Trimming shortened V by 1 base and J by 1 base, and 7 bases separated the two germline ends. The CDR3 covers 15 residues. CDR3 residues: CASSQVEMNTGELFF. The CDR3 DNA reads TGCGCCAGCAGCCAAGTAGAGATGAACACCGGGGAGCTGTTTTTT.

The chain uses TRBV6-1 and TRBJ2-1; tentative D call: TRBD2 (5 bases). The germline V gene encodes CDR1 MNHNS and CDR2 SASEGT. Between the trimmed V and J ends, which lost 7 bases and 7 bases, there was a span of 20 bases. The CDR3 length is 15 residues. CDR3 sequence: CASTPDGSVGNEQFF. CDR3 coding DNA: TGTGCCAGCACCCCGGATGGTAGCGTGGGGAATGAGCAGTTCTTC.